Below are 21 T cell receptor beta chains sequenced from a single sample in a study of CD8 T cells in Susac syndrome. Random hexamers were used to reverse transcribe roughly 0.5 to 1 ug of RNA. TCRdb reanalysed the immunoSEQ multiplex PCR reads using MiXCR and keeps one entry per CDR3 protein. The data hold 71,000 or so distinct CDR3 sequences, with around 93% observed a single time. The sequenced material came from CD4+ T cells from PBMCs. Receptors originate from a human donor with Susac syndrome.

This chain links TRBV27 with TRBJ2-3; 7 bases are shared with TRBD1. CDR1 and CDR2 from the germline V gene are MNHEY and SMNVEV (reference sequence). The CDR3 runs to 14 residues. The V segment lost 5 bases and the J segment 5 bases; nucleotides outside the gene matches: 7. The CDR3 region is CASSPDRFGDTQYF. CDR3 nucleotide sequence: TGTGCCAGCAGTCCGGACAGGTTCGGAGATACGCAGTATTTT.

The chain combines TRBV2 with TRBJ2-3; 15 bases map to TRBD2. The CDR3 is 16 amino acids. Trimming took 8 bases from V and 3 from J; bases not matched to a gene: 6. Germline V gives CDR1 SNHLY, CDR2 FYNNEI. The CDR3 DNA is TGTGCCAGCGGACTAGCGGGGGGGATAAGAACAGATACGCAGTATTTT. Its protein is CASGLAGGIRTDTQYF.

This clonotype was seen just once. The rearrangement joins TRBV5-6 to TRBJ1-1; no clear D gene. The germline V and J ends were trimmed by 4 bases and 1 base, with 14 bases remaining between them. Germline lookup yields CDR1 SGHDT and CDR2 YYEEEE. The CDR3 is made up of 15 amino acids. As DNA, the CDR3 is TGTGCCAGCAGCCTCCTTATAGTTGAGAACACTGAAGCTTTCTTT. The encoded protein is CASSLLIVENTEAFF.

V usage is TRBV5-1 and J usage is TRBJ1-2; 9 nucleotides line up with TRBD1. J gave up 4 bases and V 6 bases, and 7 bases lay outside the gene matches. The germline CDR1 and CDR2 sequences are SGHRS and YFSETQ. The CDR3 sequence is 14 residues long. Here the CDR3 DNA reads TGCGCCAGCACCACGACAGGGGGTGGCTATGGCTACACCTTC. Encoded protein: CASTTTGGGYGYTF. The full variable domain, in which reference TRBV5-1 and TRBJ1-2 provide the parts outside the CDR3, is KAGVTQTPRYLIKTRGQQVTLSCSPISGHRSVSWYQQTPGQGLQFLFEYFSETQRNKGNFPGRFSGRQFSNSRSEMNVSTLELGDSALYLCASTTTGGGYGYTFGSGTRLTVV.

This rearrangement joins TRBV7-8 to TRBJ2-1, with D possibly matching TRBD2 (6 bases). This CDR3 is built from 15 residues. The V end was cut by 2 bases, the J end by 0 bases, with 8 bases between. Germline loops: CDR1 SGHVS, CDR2 FQNEAQ. CDR3 amino acids: CASSLTGGSYNEQFF. The CDR3 DNA is TGTGCCAGCAGCTTAACCGGGGGCTCCTACAATGAGCAGTTCTTC.

This chain uses TRBV6-5 with TRBJ1-2; 9 bases are a match to TRBD1. Germline lookup yields CDR1 MNHEY and CDR2 SVGAGI. Trimming cost V 8 bases and J 6 bases; bases outside gene matches: 7. The CDR3 consists of 13 residues. CDR3 protein: CASRNRGRDGYTF. CDR3 nucleotides: TGTGCCAGCCGGAACAGGGGGCGAGATGGCTACACCTTC.

The chain has TRBV3-1 and TRBJ2-1; D not resolved. V was cut by 4 bases and J by 0 bases, with 13 bases left in between. This CDR3 spans 16 amino acids. The germline CDR1 and CDR2 sequences are LGHDT and YNNKEL (reference sequence). CDR3 region: CASSPTLSDSYNEQFF. In DNA form, the CDR3 reads TGTGCCAGCAGCCCTACTTTATCCGACTCCTACAATGAGCAGTTCTTC.

The gene calls are TRBV10-2 and TRBJ2-2, with 9 bases matching TRBD2. This CDR3 is built from 18 residues. Germline values: CDR1 WSHSY, CDR2 SAAADI. J lost 6 bases, V lost 1 base, and 12 bases had no gene match. In DNA, the CDR3 is TGCGCCAGCAGTGAGTTCGCGGGGGGGCCAGTTGTCGCCGGGGAGCTGTTTTTT. Translating gives CASSEFAGGPVVAGELFF.

The chain recombines TRBV18 with TRBJ1-1; D uncertain. The germline V gene encodes CDR1 KGHSH and CDR2 LQKENI. The CDR3 totals 14 residues. V lost 1 base and J 3 bases, leaving 9 bases between the germline ends. CDR3 DNA: TGTGCCAGCTCACCACAGGGAGGTGACACTGAAGCTTTCTTT. Translating gives CASSPQGGDTEAFF.

In this sample, this clonotype turned up once. This chain uses TRBV7-9 with TRBJ2-2; D gene ambiguous. Trimming took off 8 bases at V and 0 bases at J, with 16 bases between the two ends. The CDR3 totals 16 residues. Germline V gives CDR1 SEHNR, CDR2 FQNEAQ (reference sequence). This CDR3 is CASAPLGTANTGELFF. The DNA for the CDR3 is TGTGCCAGCGCCCCCCTCGGAACAGCGAACACCGGGGAGCTGTTTTTT.

The rearrangement uses TRBV15 and TRBJ2-7, with 7 bases identical to TRBD1. Germline V CDR1 and CDR2: LNHNV, YYDKDF (reference sequence). CDR3 length: 15 residues. Trimming cost V 4 bases and J 1 base; bases outside gene matches: 7. The CDR3 coding sequence is TGTGCCACCAGCACCGGACGGGACAGTTCCTACGAGCAGTACTTC. This sequence encodes CATSTGRDSSYEQYF.

V and J are TRBV19 and TRBJ2-7; D is ambiguous. This CDR3 contains 12 residues. CDR1 LNHDA and CDR2 SQIVND come from the germline V gene (reference sequence). Trimming removed 0 bases from V and 6 bases from J, with 6 bases in between. The CDR3 nucleotides read TGTGCCAGTAGTATAGAGACGGGCGAGCAGTACTTC. As protein: CASSIETGEQYF.

DNA of the CDR3: TGTGCCAGCAGCTTAGAAGGTAGCTCCTACAATGAGCAGTTCTTC. It codes for CASSLEGSSYNEQFF. This rearrangement joins TRBV7-9 to TRBJ2-1; D gene unclear. The CDR3 length is 15 residues. V lost 1 base and J lost 0, with 7 bases in between. Germline-derived CDR1 and CDR2 are SEHNR and FQNEAQ (reference sequence).

V and J are TRBV2 and TRBJ1-6; TRBD1 is a possible D gene (5 bases). Germline CDR1 is SNHLY and CDR2 is FYNNEI. The V gene lost 1 base and the J gene lost 11 bases, with 6 bases spanning the gap. The CDR3 totals 12 residues. CDR3: CASSEGGAPLHF. CDR3 sequence (DNA): TGTGCCAGCAGTGAAGGGGGGGCACCCCTCCACTTT.

This chain joins TRBV29-1 and TRBJ1-5; D is uncertain. Germline V gene data show CDR1 as SQVTM and CDR2 as ANQGSEA. The CDR3 has 14 amino acids. Between the trimmed V and J ends, which lost 6 bases and 0 bases, there was a span of 12 bases. CDR3 region: CSVSEYYSNQPQHF. The CDR3 DNA reads TGCAGCGTCTCGGAGTACTATAGCAATCAGCCCCAGCATTTT.

CDR3: CASSPQLGANEQFF. CDR3 nucleotides: TGTGCCAGCAGCCCTCAGCTAGGGGCCAATGAGCAGTTCTTC. The chain recombines TRBV2 with TRBJ2-1; D might be TRBD1 (5 bases). The CDR3 consists of 14 residues. Germline values: CDR1 SNHLY, CDR2 FYNNEI. Trimming stripped 6 bases from V and 6 bases from J, with 15 bases between.

The chain links TRBV7-8 to TRBJ2-1, with 8 bases that match TRBD2. CDR3 length: 15 amino acids. The V gene end was trimmed by 5 bases and the J gene end by 8 bases; junction bases not matched to a gene: 11. Looked up from germline, CDR1 is SGHVS and CDR2 is FQNEAQ. The CDR3 here is CASSTSGRGSYEQFF. The CDR3 DNA follows: TGTGCCAGCAGCACTAGCGGCCGGGGGTCTTATGAGCAGTTCTTC.

CDR3: CASIPGTGPYEQYF. In DNA, the CDR3 is TGTGCCAGCATTCCGGGGACAGGGCCCTACGAGCAGTACTTC. The J gene is TRBJ2-7, the V gene TRBV2; 9 bases agree with TRBD1. The ends lost 7 bases at V and 2 bases at J; junction bases unmatched: 6. Germline V CDR1 and CDR2: SNHLY, FYNNEI. CDR3 size: 14 residues.

In its sample, this clonotype was seen a few times. The CDR3 DNA reads TGTGCCAGCAGTGTCCCGGGGGCTGGTGGAAACACCATATATTTT. Translating it yields CASSVPGAGGNTIYF. This chain uses TRBV25-1 with TRBJ1-3; D is possibly TRBD1 (6 bases). The CDR3 contains 15 residues. In germline, CDR1 is MGHDK, CDR2 SYGVNS. Between the trimmed V and J ends, which lost 4 bases and 3 bases, there was a span of 13 bases.

The rearrangement uses TRBV12-3 or TRBV12-4 and TRBJ1-1, with no clear D. CDR3 length: 14 amino acids. V dropped 7 bases and J dropped 0 bases, with 12 bases sitting between them. CDR3 sequence: CASNTWTVNTEAFF. As DNA, the CDR3 is TGTGCCAGCAACACCTGGACGGTGAACACTGAAGCTTTCTTT.

V and J are TRBV29-1 and TRBJ2-7; D is uncertain. The CDR3 is made up of 11 amino acids. CDR1 SQVTM and CDR2 ANQGSEA come from the germline V gene. Trimming removed 5 bases from V and 4 bases from J, with 9 bases in between. The DNA of the CDR3 is TGCAGCGTTCGCCCGGAGTACGAGCAGTACTTC. Amino acid sequence: CSVRPEYEQYF.